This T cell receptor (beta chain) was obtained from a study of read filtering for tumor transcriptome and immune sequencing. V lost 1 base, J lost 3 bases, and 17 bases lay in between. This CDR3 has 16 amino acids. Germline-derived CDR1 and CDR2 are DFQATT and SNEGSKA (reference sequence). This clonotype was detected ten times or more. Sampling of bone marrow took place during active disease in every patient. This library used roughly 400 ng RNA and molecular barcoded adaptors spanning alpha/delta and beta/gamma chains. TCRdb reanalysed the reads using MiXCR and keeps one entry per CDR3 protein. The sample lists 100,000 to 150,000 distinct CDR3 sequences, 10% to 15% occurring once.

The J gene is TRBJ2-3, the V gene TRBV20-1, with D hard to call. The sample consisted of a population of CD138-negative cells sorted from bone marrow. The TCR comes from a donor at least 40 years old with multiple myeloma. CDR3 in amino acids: CSARVGPLQYTDTQYF. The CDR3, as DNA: TGCAGTGCTAGAGTAGGCCCACTCCAGTATACAGATACGCAGTATTTT.